The 32 T cell receptor beta chains below all came from one sample that was sequenced in a study of coeliac disease. Sequencing was performed with immunoSEQ multiplex PCR; in TCRdb, only in-frame clones are kept and a portion is missing. The sample lists just over 3,000 clones, roughly 60% occurring once. Material: lymphocytes from the gut lamina propria. Receptors originate from a woman between 45 and 65 years old without celiac disease.

This clone was counted between two and nine times. The genes are TRBV2 and TRBJ1-1; D is undetermined. Germline CDR1 SNHLY, CDR2 FYNNEI. The CDR3 consists of 14 residues. Between the trimmed V and J ends, which lost 7 bases and 0 bases, there was a span of 12 bases. CDR3 bases: TGTGCCAGCACCTCCAATCAGGTGAACACTGAAGCTTTCTTT. Translation: CASTSNQVNTEAFF.

This rearrangement joins TRBV5-6 to TRBJ2-3, with TRBD2 matching 12 bases. The CDR3 contains 16 residues. J was trimmed by 6 bases and V by 6 bases; bases with no gene match: 11. Germline CDR1 SGHDT, CDR2 YYEEEE. The CDR3 region is CASTPGTSGWRDTQYF. CDR3 bases: TGTGCCAGCACCCCCGGGACTAGCGGGTGGCGGGATACGCAGTATTTT.

The gene calls are TRBV6-1 and TRBJ1-5; 8 nucleotides align to TRBD1. The CDR3 is made up of 14 amino acids. V lost 3 bases to trimming and J lost 6 bases; unmatched junction nucleotides: 4. Germline values: CDR1 MNHNS, CDR2 SASEGT. This CDR3 reads CASSDSGGGQPQHF. CDR3 coding DNA: TGTGCCAGCAGTGACTCAGGGGGCGGTCAGCCCCAGCATTTT.

This clone turned up a few times. V is TRBV6-1 and J is TRBJ2-1, with TRBD1 matching over 7 bases. Losses at the gene ends were 2 bases for V and 6 bases for J; bases not matched to a gene: 13. From germline, CDR1 is MNHNS and CDR2 SASEGT. This CDR3 has 17 residues. Here the CDR3 DNA reads TGTGCCAGCAGTGAATCCGCCAGGGGGTATTTGCGCAATGAGCAGTTCTTC. Amino acid sequence: CASSESARGYLRNEQFF.

The CDR3 loop is CASRHSQETQYF. In DNA, the CDR3 is TGTGCCAGCAGGCACTCCCAAGAGACCCAGTACTTC. The chain is built from TRBV11-2 and TRBJ2-5; D call uncertain. Deletions cut 6 bases from V and 1 base from J, with 6 bases between. The CDR3 totals 12 residues. Per germline, CDR1 SGHAT and CDR2 FQNNGV.

The CDR3 reads CASSPLPGGGNTEAFF. The CDR3, as DNA: TGTGCCAGCAGTCCACTCCCAGGCGGGGGGAACACTGAAGCTTTCTTT. The V and J genes are TRBV27 and TRBJ1-1, with TRBD1 as a possible D gene (5 bases). CDR1 is MNHEY, CDR2 SMNVEV, per germline (reference sequence). The V end lost 5 bases, the J end lost 1 base, and 17 bases lay between the germline ends. This CDR3 has 16 residues.

The chain is built from TRBV6-1 and TRBJ1-3; 9 bases are shared with TRBD1. CDR3 length: 15 amino acids. Germline-derived CDR1 and CDR2 are MNHNS and SASEGT. The ends lost 5 bases at V and 4 bases at J; junction bases unmatched: 6. This chain's CDR3 is CASSSQGARGNTIYF. The CDR3 nucleotides are TGTGCCAGCAGTTCACAGGGGGCGCGGGGAAACACCATATATTTT.

V and J are TRBV30 and TRBJ1-5; D remains ambiguous. Trimming cost V 0 bases and J 2 bases, with 8 bases left between them. Germline CDR1 is GTSNPN and CDR2 is SVGIG (reference sequence). This CDR3 is 14 amino acids long. CDR3 DNA sequence: TGTGCCTGGAGTGTACTGGCGGGCAATCAGCCCCAGCATTTT. Protein: CAWSVLAGNQPQHF.

This clone was recorded only once. The chain has TRBV6-6 and TRBJ2-3; 7 positions agree with TRBD2. V shed 4 bases, J shed 0 bases, and the junction held 1 base outside the gene matches. The germline V gene has CDR1 MNHNY and CDR2 SVGAGI (reference sequence). This CDR3 comprises 14 residues. For the CDR3, the DNA is TGTGCCAGCAGTTGGCGGGGGAGCACAGATACGCAGTATTTT. This sequence encodes CASSWRGSTDTQYF.

The CDR3 loop reads CASSTGLAGGHNEQFF. DNA of the CDR3: TGTGCCAGCAGCACGGGACTAGCGGGGGGACACAATGAGCAGTTCTTC. The J gene is TRBJ2-1, the V gene TRBV7-3; 15 nucleotides match TRBD2. There are 16 residues in the CDR3. Germline V lookup: CDR1 SGHTA, CDR2 FQGTGA. V lost 5 bases and J lost 5; bases outside the gene matches: 4.

The chain employs TRBV19 and TRBJ1-6; possible D gene TRBD1, 5 bases. The CDR3 contains 16 residues. Germline V gene lookup returns CDR1 LNHDA and CDR2 SQIVND (reference sequence). Trimming removed 1 base at V and 4 bases at J, with 11 bases between. The CDR3 protein is CASSIGGRTYNSPLHF. CDR3 DNA sequence: TGTGCCAGTAGTATAGGGGGCAGGACGTATAATTCACCCCTCCACTTT.

This chain links TRBV2 with TRBJ2-5; TRBD2 matches at 16 bases. The CDR3 covers 16 residues. Germline CDR1 SNHLY, CDR2 FYNNEI. Trimming cost V 4 bases and J 7 bases; bases outside gene matches: 6. CDR3 amino acids: CASSGGTSGGAMTQYF. The CDR3 DNA is TGTGCCAGCAGTGGCGGGACTAGCGGGGGGGCAATGACCCAGTACTTC.

The V and J genes are TRBV4-2 and TRBJ2-7; tentative D call: TRBD1 (6 bases). Germline-derived CDR1 and CDR2 are LGHNA and YNFKEQ. The CDR3 has 14 amino acids. Trimming cost V 2 bases and J 5 bases, with 13 bases left between them. CDR3 loop: CASSQPGHRHEQYF. The CDR3, as DNA: TGTGCCAGCAGCCAACCGGGACATAGACACGAGCAGTACTTC.

This chain links TRBV30 with TRBJ2-3, with TRBD1 identical over 7 bases. The V gene's germline CDR1 is GTSNPN and CDR2 SVGIG (reference sequence). The CDR3 extends over 15 amino acids. The ends lost 0 bases at V and 2 bases at J; junction bases unmatched: 5. The CDR3 loop reads CAWSVRDSVTDTQYF. The CDR3 nucleotides are TGTGCCTGGAGTGTCCGGGACAGTGTCACAGATACGCAGTATTTT.

The V call is TRBV6-4, the J call TRBJ1-4, with D hard to call. Germline V gene sequence: CDR1 MRHNA, CDR2 SNTAGT. Trimming took 2 bases from V and 1 from J, leaving 5 bases between them. The CDR3 is 14 amino acids. The CDR3 DNA reads TGTGCCAGCAGTGACGTCGGAACTAATGAAAAACTGTTTTTT. Its protein is CASSDVGTNEKLFF.

The chain links TRBV27 to TRBJ1-4; the D is unclear. CDR1 and CDR2 (germline): MNHEY, SMNVEV (reference sequence). V gave up 5 bases and J gave up 0 bases, with 7 bases separating them. There are 14 residues in the CDR3. Here the CDR3 reads CASSKQTTNEKLFF. The DNA of the CDR3 is TGTGCCAGCAGTAAACAAACAACTAATGAAAAACTGTTTTTT.

This clone has only one observation. The gene calls are TRBV7-2 and TRBJ1-1, with a weak D call TRBD1 (6 bases). The CDR3 spans 15 residues. CDR1 and CDR2 from the germline V gene are SGHTA and FQGNSA. V lost 8 bases and J lost 0, with 16 bases in between. The CDR3 nucleotides read TGTGCCAGCCGTATAGGGGGAAGGTTGAACACTGAAGCTTTCTTT. Protein sequence: CASRIGGRLNTEAFF.

This chain uses TRBV19 with TRBJ2-2, with 9 bases lining up with TRBD1. V lost 3 bases to trimming and J lost 1 base; unmatched junction nucleotides: 9. Per the germline V gene, CDR1 is LNHDA and CDR2 is SQIVND (reference sequence). The CDR3 has 18 amino acids. In DNA form, the CDR3 reads TGTGCCAGTAGTATCAACGGACAGGGGAGAAGGAACACCGGGGAGCTGTTTTTT. Translated, it gives CASSINGQGRRNTGELFF.

This chain uses TRBV7-3 with TRBJ2-1, with D maybe TRBD2 (7 bases). From germline, CDR1 is SGHTA and CDR2 FQGTGA. V was clipped by 2 bases and J by 8 bases, with 13 bases between them. The length of the CDR3 is 14 residues. The CDR3 DNA is TGTGCCAGCAGCTTAGACCGGGGGGCCTATGAGCAGTTCTTC. The encoded protein is CASSLDRGAYEQFF.

This chain links TRBV6-6 with TRBJ2-7; D remains ambiguous. The CDR3 length is 14 residues. V lost 2 bases, J lost 0 bases, and 8 bases lay in between. Germline CDR1 MNHNY, CDR2 SVGAGI (reference sequence). CDR3 sequence (DNA): TGTGCCAGCAGTTACGGGCAGAGCTCCTACGAGCAGTACTTC. Protein sequence: CASSYGQSSYEQYF.

The chain carries TRBV29-1 and TRBJ2-3, with D possibly TRBD1 on 6 matching bases. CDR3 length: 14 amino acids. The V end lost 4 bases, the J end lost 3 bases, and 14 bases lay between the germline ends. Germline CDR1 SQVTM, CDR2 ANQGSEA. CDR3 sequence reads: CSVGKDRLTDTQYF. In nucleotides, the CDR3 is TGCAGCGTTGGAAAGGACAGACTTACAGATACGCAGTATTTT.

The table lists this clone with a few counts. The chain combines TRBV11-2 with TRBJ2-2; 10 bases match TRBD1. CDR1 SGHAT and CDR2 FQNNGV come from the germline V gene. CDR3 size: 16 residues. Trimming removed 3 bases from V and 6 bases from J; junction bases left unmatched: 7. The DNA for the CDR3 is TGTGCCAGCAGCTTCACACGGGACAGGGGAGCCGGGGAGCTGTTTTTT. Amino acid sequence: CASSFTRDRGAGELFF.

This clone was seen only once. V is TRBV7-2 and J is TRBJ1-3; no firm D call. This CDR3 comprises 15 residues. CDR1 is SGHTA, CDR2 FQGNSA, per germline. With 1 base removed from V and 1 base from J, the gap between germline ends came to 8 bases. The CDR3 here is CASSLVPVSGNTIYF. The CDR3 DNA reads TGTGCCAGCAGCTTAGTACCGGTATCTGGAAACACCATATATTTT.

The V gene is TRBV7-9, the J gene TRBJ1-2; D remains unclear. The CDR3 is 14 amino acids. CDR1 and CDR2 (germline): SEHNR, FQNEAQ (reference sequence). V lost 8 bases, J lost 4 bases, and 17 bases lay in between. Here the CDR3 reads CASAPLGAAYGYTF. Here the CDR3 DNA reads TGTGCCAGCGCCCCCTTGGGAGCAGCCTATGGCTACACCTTC. The whole variable domain, remainder taken from reference TRBV7-9 and TRBJ1-2, is DTGVSQNPRHKITKRGQNVTFRCDPISEHNRLYWYRQTLGQGPEFLTYFQNEAQLEKSRLLSDRFSAERPKGSFSTLEIQRTEQGDSAMYLCASAPLGAAYGYTFGSGTRLTVV.

The J gene is TRBJ2-2, the V gene TRBV18; possibly TRBD2 for D (6 bases). Trimming took off 7 bases at V and 4 bases at J, with 13 bases between the two ends. The germline V gene encodes CDR1 KGHSH and CDR2 LQKENI. CDR3 length equals 14 residues. The CDR3 region has the DNA TGTGCCAGCTTCCGAGGAGGGACCACCGGGGAGCTGTTTTTT. Its translation is CASFRGGTTGELFF.

The rearrangement uses TRBV11-1 and TRBJ2-1; TRBD2 matches at 10 bases. The junction had 10 bases not matched to a gene; V was cut back by 3 bases and J by 8 bases. The germline V gene encodes CDR1 SGHAT and CDR2 FQDESV (reference sequence). This CDR3 has 16 amino acids. The CDR3 protein is CASSLLASGGSYEQFF. The CDR3 DNA follows: TGTGCCAGCAGCTTGCTGGCTAGCGGGGGCTCGTATGAGCAGTTCTTC.

This clone is medium-sized (0.01 to 0.1%) by share. The J gene is TRBJ2-3, the V gene TRBV7-7, with D possibly being TRBD2 (5 bases). The germline V gene encodes CDR1 SSHAT and CDR2 FNYEAQ (reference sequence). Trimming pared 5 bases from V and 3 bases from J, leaving 9 bases between. This CDR3 spans 13 amino acids. The CDR3 spells CASSLSGTDTQYF. Written as DNA, the CDR3 is TGTGCCAGCAGCCTATCGGGGACAGATACGCAGTATTTT.

The chain links TRBV20-1 to TRBJ2-1; D ambiguous. The germline gives CDR1 DFQATT, CDR2 SNEGSKA (reference sequence). V was pared by 6 bases and J by 8 bases, with 11 bases between. This CDR3 has 11 residues. The chain's CDR3 is CSAQPRDEQFF. In DNA form, the CDR3 reads TGCAGTGCCCAGCCACGGGATGAGCAGTTCTTC.

The chain is built from TRBV5-1 and TRBJ1-4; 11 bases fit TRBD1. Germline-derived CDR1 and CDR2 are SGHRS and YFSETQ. This CDR3 has 15 amino acids. Unmatched junction bases numbered 3, after V lost 4 bases and J lost 4 bases. The CDR3 loop is CASSMGTGGNEKLFF. The CDR3 bases are TGCGCCAGCAGCATGGGGACAGGGGGTAATGAAAAACTGTTTTTT.

There are a few counts of this clone. J is TRBJ2-7 and V is TRBV5-6; the D gene is possibly TRBD2 (6 bases). The V end was cut by 1 base, the J end by 0 bases, with 8 bases between. The CDR3 contains 14 residues. CDR1 and CDR2 from the germline V gene are SGHDT and YYEEEE. CDR3 sequence (DNA): TGTGCCAGCAGCTTGTACGGGGGCTCCTACGAGCAGTACTTC. Its protein product is CASSLYGGSYEQYF.

The chain is built from TRBV27 and TRBJ2-7, with 9 bases aligning to TRBD1. The germline V gene has CDR1 MNHEY and CDR2 SMNVEV (reference sequence). This CDR3 region has 15 residues. J lost 2 bases, V lost 4 bases, and 6 bases had no gene match. The CDR3: CASSWAGQGTYEQYF. The CDR3 DNA follows: TGTGCCAGCAGTTGGGCGGGACAGGGAACCTACGAGCAGTACTTC.

This clone occurred a few times. The chain is built from TRBV9 and TRBJ2-7; the D gene is possibly TRBD2 (5 bases). CDR1 SGDLS and CDR2 YYNGEE come from the germline V gene. The germline V and J ends were trimmed by 1 base and 3 bases, with 11 bases remaining between them. The CDR3 totals 14 residues. This CDR3 reads CASSVRWTGYEQYF. The DNA of the CDR3 is TGTGCCAGCAGCGTACGTTGGACTGGCTACGAGCAGTACTTC.